The 23 T cell receptor beta chains reported below all come from one sample, sequenced in a study of blood T cell repertoires in COVID-19. Method: immunoSEQ multiplex PCR; TCRdb's copy keeps in-frame clones and lacks some. This table holds 40,000 to 55,000 clones, approximately 84% found once. Sequenced material: peripheral blood. The receptor source for this set is a man aged 50 to 59 with active COVID-19.

The chain joins TRBV3-1 (or the pseudogene TRBV3-2) to TRBJ1-2; 7 bases line up with TRBD1. V dropped 3 bases and J dropped 7; count of bases not matched to a gene: 5. Germline V lookup: CDR1 LGHDT, CDR2 YNNKEL (reference sequence). CDR3 length: 13 amino acids. CDR3 sequence (DNA): TGTGCCAGCAGCCAGGAGGGGGCCTTTGGCTACACCTTC. Its translation: CASSQEGAFGYTF.

This chain connects TRBV7-2 to TRBJ1-1; D may be TRBD1 (6 bases). This CDR3 spans 13 amino acids. The V and J ends lost 3 bases and 11 bases respectively, with 16 bases between them. CDR1 is SGHTA and CDR2 is FQGNSA in the germline V gene. CDR3 amino acids: CASSFTGTRGAFF. In DNA, the CDR3 is TGTGCCAGCAGCTTTACAGGGACGCGAGGGGCTTTCTTT.

This chain joins TRBV2 and TRBJ2-5; tentative D call: TRBD1 (5 bases). CDR1 is SNHLY, CDR2 FYNNEI, per germline. Trimming removed 3 bases from V and 2 bases from J, with 10 bases in between. This CDR3 spans 14 amino acids. CDR3 nucleotide sequence: TGTGCCAGCAGTGATCGTAGACAGCAAGAGACCCAGTACTTC. It encodes CASSDRRQQETQYF.

The chain is built from TRBV6-6 and TRBJ1-5; 8 bases are shared with TRBD1. Germline V gives CDR1 MNHNY, CDR2 SVGAGI (reference sequence). There are 13 residues in the CDR3. Losses at the gene ends were 8 bases for V and 3 bases for J; bases not matched to a gene: 3. CDR3 DNA: TGTGCCAGCCAGACAGGGGTCAATCAGCCCCAGCATTTT. This translates into CASQTGVNQPQHF.

The genes are TRBV5-4 and TRBJ1-1; weak D call: TRBD1 (5 bases). V shed 4 bases and J shed 0 bases, with 10 bases lying between them. Germline-derived CDR1 and CDR2 are SGHNT and YYREEE (reference sequence). CDR3 length: 14 amino acids. The CDR3 loop reads CASSDRSLNTEAFF. The CDR3 DNA is TGTGCCAGCAGCGACAGAAGCCTGAACACTGAAGCTTTCTTT.

CDR3 bases: TGCGCCAGCAGCTTGCCCCAGACAGAAAATTCACCCCTCCACTTT. Translation: CASSLPQTENSPLHF. This chain connects TRBV5-1 to TRBJ1-6; D is possibly TRBD1 (5 bases). CDR3 length: 15 residues. Trimming took off 1 base at V and 7 bases at J, with 12 bases between the two ends. Germline V CDR1 and CDR2: SGHRS, YFSETQ.

The rearrangement links TRBV2 to TRBJ1-2; 10 bases map to TRBD1. The V gene's germline CDR1 is SNHLY and CDR2 FYNNEI. This CDR3 is built from 14 residues. The V segment lost 6 bases and the J segment 4 bases; nucleotides outside the gene matches: 5. The CDR3 region is CASRATGGGYGYTF. Written as DNA, the CDR3 is TGTGCCAGCAGAGCGACAGGGGGCGGCTATGGCTACACCTTC.

V usage is TRBV7-9 and J usage is TRBJ2-3, with D possibly matching TRBD2 (6 bases). This CDR3 has 14 residues. Germline CDR1 is SEHNR and CDR2 is FQNEAQ (reference sequence). Trimming removed 5 bases at V and 0 bases at J, with 9 bases between. CDR3 sequence reads: CASSPGGSTDTQYF. The CDR3 nucleotides are TGTGCCAGCAGCCCCGGGGGAAGCACAGATACGCAGTATTTT. The entire variable domain, with the rest obtained from reference TRBV7-9 and TRBJ2-3, is as follows: DTGVSQNPRHKITKRGQNVTFRCDPISEHNRLYWYRQTLGQGPEFLTYFQNEAQLEKSRLLSDRFSAERPKGSFSTLEIQRTEQGDSAMYLCASSPGGSTDTQYFGPGTRLTVL.

This chain links TRBV5-6 with TRBJ2-7, with a possible D match to TRBD1 (5 bases). This CDR3 comprises 14 residues. Germline lookup yields CDR1 SGHDT and CDR2 YYEEEE. Trimming stripped 5 bases from V and 4 bases from J, with 16 bases between. This CDR3 reads CASSQGRYAYEQYF. CDR3 bases: TGTGCCAGCAGTCAGGGTCGGTATGCGTACGAGCAGTACTTC.

This clone was observed a single time. The J gene is TRBJ2-3, the V gene TRBV12-3 or TRBV12-4; no clear D. Deletions cut 5 bases from V and 6 bases from J, with 6 bases between. This CDR3 region has 11 residues. The CDR3 loop is CASSSPDTQYF. Written as DNA, the CDR3 is TGTGCCAGCAGTAGCCCGGATACGCAGTATTTT.

The CDR3 coding sequence is TGCGCCAGCAGCGTTACAGGGGCGGCGAACACTGAAGCTTTCTTT. Translating it yields CASSVTGAANTEAFF. The chain carries TRBV4-1 and TRBJ1-1; 7 positions agree with TRBD1. Trimming cost V 5 bases and J 1 base; bases outside gene matches: 7. CDR3 length equals 15 residues. CDR1 MGHRA and CDR2 YSYEKL come from the germline V gene.

The chain uses TRBV19 and TRBJ1-4; 10 bases match TRBD1. The ends lost 5 bases at V and 8 bases at J; junction bases unmatched: 11. Germline CDR1 reads LNHDA; CDR2 reads SQIVND (reference sequence). The CDR3 runs 16 residues. This chain's CDR3 is CASSPGSGTGVEKLFF. In nucleotides, the CDR3 is TGTGCCAGTAGTCCCGGCTCCGGGACAGGGGTCGAAAAACTGTTTTTT.

V and J are TRBV6-5 and TRBJ2-5; 7 positions agree with TRBD1. This CDR3 region has 12 residues. The germline gives CDR1 MNHEY, CDR2 SVGAGI. With V trimmed by 6 bases and J by 5 bases, 3 bases remained unmatched. The DNA of the CDR3 is TGTGCCAGCAGAGGGACAGCGGAGACCCAGTACTTC. Translation gives CASRGTAETQYF.

The V call is TRBV7-9, the J call TRBJ2-1; D may be TRBD1 (6 bases). The CDR3 sequence is 16 residues long. The germline V and J ends were trimmed by 5 bases and 8 bases, with 22 bases remaining between them. The germline CDR1 and CDR2 sequences are SEHNR and FQNEAQ (reference sequence). The CDR3 here is CASSPRGQGNLYEQFF. CDR3 DNA: TGTGCCAGCAGCCCCCGAGGCCAGGGGAATTTATATGAGCAGTTCTTC.

The chain links TRBV6-5 to TRBJ1-2, with D unresolved. There are 11 residues in the CDR3. V was clipped by 7 bases and J by 6 bases, with 9 bases between them. Germline CDR1 and CDR2: MNHEY and SVGAGI. CDR3 bases: TGTGCCAGCAAAATCGGGGATGGCTACACCTTC. This gives the protein CASKIGDGYTF.

This clone was seen once. V and J are TRBV27 and TRBJ1-2; D is uncertain. V was trimmed by 3 bases and J by 2 bases, leaving 7 bases between them. Germline V lookup: CDR1 MNHEY, CDR2 SMNVEV (reference sequence). The CDR3 extends over 13 amino acids. The CDR3 is CASSFQENYGYTF. CDR3 DNA sequence: TGTGCCAGCAGTTTTCAGGAAAACTATGGCTACACCTTC.

V usage is TRBV14 and J usage is TRBJ2-7, with TRBD2 as a possible D gene (6 bases). Deletions cut 4 bases from V and 2 bases from J, with 15 bases between. CDR1 and CDR2 (germline): SGHDN, FVKESK. The CDR3 consists of 15 residues. The CDR3 here is CASSPRAGVTYEQYF. For the CDR3, the DNA is TGTGCCAGCAGCCCCCGAGCGGGCGTCACCTACGAGCAGTACTTC.

This rearrangement joins TRBV10-1 to TRBJ2-7; D unclear. The CDR3 spans 13 residues. Looked up from germline, CDR1 is WNHNN and CDR2 is SYGVQD (reference sequence). V dropped 2 bases and J dropped 7 bases, with 12 bases sitting between them. CDR3 protein: CASSEMADWEQYF. The CDR3 region has the DNA TGCGCCAGCAGTGAGATGGCCGACTGGGAGCAGTACTTC.

This chain joins TRBV28 and TRBJ1-2; D not certain. The CDR3 sequence is 14 residues long. Germline CDR1 MDHEN, CDR2 SYDVKM. V gave up 3 bases and J gave up 5 bases, with 13 bases separating them. CDR3 bases: TGTGCCAGCAGTTTTCGTGAGTTATGGTATGGCTACACCTTC. Protein product: CASSFRELWYGYTF.

The V gene is TRBV10-3, the J gene TRBJ2-3; no firm D call. Germline CDR1 ENHRY, CDR2 SYGVKD. The length of the CDR3 is 11 residues. Deletions cut 7 bases from V and 5 bases from J, with 7 bases between. CDR3 loop: CAITSEDTQYF. Here the CDR3 DNA reads TGTGCCATCACAAGCGAAGATACGCAGTATTTT.

This rearrangement joins TRBV6-5 to TRBJ2-3; D unresolved. The CDR3 has 15 amino acids. V was cut by 0 bases and J by 0 bases, with 7 bases left in between. Germline V lookup: CDR1 MNHEY, CDR2 SVGAGI. CDR3 loop: CASSYSPYSTDTQYF. In DNA, the CDR3 is TGTGCCAGCAGTTACTCCCCTTATAGCACAGATACGCAGTATTTT.

This clone was seen just once. The chain combines TRBV7-9 with TRBJ2-5; D call uncertain. This CDR3 contains 15 residues. V was cut by 7 bases and J by 2 bases, with 17 bases left in between. CDR1 and CDR2 (germline): SEHNR, FQNEAQ (reference sequence). CDR3 coding DNA: TGTGCCAGCACCCATTTTTTGGGCAGACAAGAGACCCAGTACTTC. It codes for CASTHFLGRQETQYF.

The J gene is TRBJ1-5, the V gene TRBV6-1; TRBD1 agrees at 8 bases. CDR3 length equals 20 residues. Trimming cost V 4 bases and J 0 bases; bases outside gene matches: 17. Germline CDR1 MNHNS, CDR2 SASEGT. CDR3 DNA: TGTGCCAGCAGTGGCCAGCAACAGGGGGTTAGATTCTATAGCAATCAGCCCCAGCATTTT. It translates to CASSGQQQGVRFYSNQPQHF.